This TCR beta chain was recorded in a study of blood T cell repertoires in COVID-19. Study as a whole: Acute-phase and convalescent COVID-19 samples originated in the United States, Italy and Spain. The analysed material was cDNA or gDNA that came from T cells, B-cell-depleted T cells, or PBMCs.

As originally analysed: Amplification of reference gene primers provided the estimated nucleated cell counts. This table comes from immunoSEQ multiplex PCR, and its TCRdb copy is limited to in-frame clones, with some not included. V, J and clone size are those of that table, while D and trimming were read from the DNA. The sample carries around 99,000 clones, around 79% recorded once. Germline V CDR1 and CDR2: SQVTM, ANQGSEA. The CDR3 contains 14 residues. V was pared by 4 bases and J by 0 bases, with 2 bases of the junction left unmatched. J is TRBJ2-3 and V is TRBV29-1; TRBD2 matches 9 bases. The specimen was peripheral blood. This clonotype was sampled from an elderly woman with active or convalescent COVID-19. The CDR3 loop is CSVVAGGSTDTQYF. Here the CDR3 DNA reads TGCAGCGTTGTTGCGGGAGGGAGCACAGATACGCAGTATTTT.